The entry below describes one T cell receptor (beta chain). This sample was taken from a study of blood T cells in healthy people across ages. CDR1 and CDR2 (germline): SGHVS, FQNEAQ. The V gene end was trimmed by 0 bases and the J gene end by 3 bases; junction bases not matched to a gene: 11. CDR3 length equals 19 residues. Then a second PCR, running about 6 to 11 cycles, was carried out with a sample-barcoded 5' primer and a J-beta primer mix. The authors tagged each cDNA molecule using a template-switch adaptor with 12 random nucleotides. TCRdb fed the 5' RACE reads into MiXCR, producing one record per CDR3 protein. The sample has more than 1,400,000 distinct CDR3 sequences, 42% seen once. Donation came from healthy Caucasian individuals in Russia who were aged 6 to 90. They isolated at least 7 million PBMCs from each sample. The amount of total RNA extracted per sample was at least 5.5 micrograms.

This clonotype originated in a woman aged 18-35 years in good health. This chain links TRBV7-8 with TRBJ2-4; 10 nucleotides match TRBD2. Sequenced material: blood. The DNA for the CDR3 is TGTGCCAGCAGCTTAGCGGTGGCTAGCGGGAGTAGGGTCAAAAACATTCAGTACTTC. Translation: CASSLAVASGSRVKNIQYF.